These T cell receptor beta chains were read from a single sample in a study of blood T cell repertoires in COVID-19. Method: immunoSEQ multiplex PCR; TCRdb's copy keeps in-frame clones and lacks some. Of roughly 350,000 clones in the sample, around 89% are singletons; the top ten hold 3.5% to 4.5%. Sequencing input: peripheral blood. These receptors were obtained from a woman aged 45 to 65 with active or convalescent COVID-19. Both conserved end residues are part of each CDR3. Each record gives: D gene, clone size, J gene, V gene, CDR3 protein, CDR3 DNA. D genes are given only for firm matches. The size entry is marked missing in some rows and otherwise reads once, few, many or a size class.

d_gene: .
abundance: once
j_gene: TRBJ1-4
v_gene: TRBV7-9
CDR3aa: CASSFLAEKLFF
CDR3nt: TGTGCCAGCAGCTTTTTAGCTGAAAAACTGTTTTTT

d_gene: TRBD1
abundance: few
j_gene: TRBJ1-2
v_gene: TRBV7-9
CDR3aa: CASSPNGQGLGGYTF
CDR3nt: TGTGCCAGCAGCCCAAATGGACAGGGTCTGGGGGGCTACACCTTC

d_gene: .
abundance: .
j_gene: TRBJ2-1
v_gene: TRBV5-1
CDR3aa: CASSPTGGSYNEQFF
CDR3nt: TGCGCCAGCAGCCCGACCGGGGGATCCTACAATGAGCAGTTCTTC

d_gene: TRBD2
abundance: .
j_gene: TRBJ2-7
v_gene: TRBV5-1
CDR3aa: CASSLAERGAYEQYF
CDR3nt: TGCGCCAGCAGCTTGGCGGAGCGGGGGGCTTACGAGCAGTACTTC

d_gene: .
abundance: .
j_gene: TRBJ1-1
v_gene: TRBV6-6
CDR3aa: CASSPIRQQGWDTEAFF
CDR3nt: TGTGCCAGCAGTCCGATCCGACAGCAGGGGTGGGACACTGAAGCTTTCTTT

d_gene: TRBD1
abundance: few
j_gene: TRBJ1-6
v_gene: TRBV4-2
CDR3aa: CASSQVGTGVSPLHF
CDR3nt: TGTGCCAGCAGCCAAGTAGGGACAGGGGTTTCACCCCTCCACTTT

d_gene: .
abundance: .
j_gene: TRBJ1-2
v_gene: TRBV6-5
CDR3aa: CASSYSGGGYGYTF
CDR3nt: TGTGCCAGCAGTTACTCGGGCGGGGGATACGGCTACACCTTC

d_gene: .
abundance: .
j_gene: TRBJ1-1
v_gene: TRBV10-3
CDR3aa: CAISEGQGNTEAFF
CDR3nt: TGTGCCATCAGTGAAGGCCAGGGGAACACTGAAGCTTTCTTT

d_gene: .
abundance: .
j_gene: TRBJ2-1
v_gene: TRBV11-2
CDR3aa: CASTPTGKISYNEQFF
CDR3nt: TGTGCCAGCACGCCCACAGGGAAAATTTCCTACAATGAGCAGTTCTTC

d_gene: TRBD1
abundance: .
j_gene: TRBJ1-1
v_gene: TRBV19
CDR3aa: CASSIAYDRVPEAFF
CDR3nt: TGTGCCAGTAGTATAGCATACGACAGGGTCCCTGAAGCTTTCTTT

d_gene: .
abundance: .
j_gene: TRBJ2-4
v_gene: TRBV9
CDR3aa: CASREKTGSLKNIQYF
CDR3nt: TGTGCCAGCAGGGAGAAGACAGGAAGCCTGAAAAACATTCAGTACTTC

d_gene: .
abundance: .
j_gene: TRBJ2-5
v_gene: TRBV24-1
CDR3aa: CATSDRKEATGEETQYF
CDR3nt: TGTGCCACCAGTGATCGAAAGGAGGCCACCGGGGAAGAGACCCAGTACTTC

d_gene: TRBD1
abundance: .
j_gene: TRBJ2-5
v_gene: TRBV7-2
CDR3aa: CASSHGQGWETQYF
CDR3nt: TGTGCCAGCAGCCACGGACAGGGCTGGGAGACCCAGTACTTC

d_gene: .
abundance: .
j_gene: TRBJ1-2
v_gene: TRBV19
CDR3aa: CASKPDSPYGYTF
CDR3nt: TGTGCCAGTAAGCCCGACAGCCCCTATGGCTACACCTTC

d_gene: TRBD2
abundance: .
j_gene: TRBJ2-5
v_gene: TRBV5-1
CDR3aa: CASNQISGPQETQYF
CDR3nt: TGCGCCAGCAACCAAATTAGCGGGCCTCAAGAGACCCAGTACTTC

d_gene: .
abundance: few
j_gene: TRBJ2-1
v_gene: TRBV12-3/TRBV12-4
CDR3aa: CASTILATNEQFF
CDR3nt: TGTGCCAGCACCATACTAGCAACCAATGAGCAGTTCTTC

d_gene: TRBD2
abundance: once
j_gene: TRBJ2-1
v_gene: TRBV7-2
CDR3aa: CASSHGLAGYWSSYNEQFF
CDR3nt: TGTGCCAGCAGTCACGGACTAGCGGGGTATTGGAGCTCCTACAATGAGCAGTTCTTC

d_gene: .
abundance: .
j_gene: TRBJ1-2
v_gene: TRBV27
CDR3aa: CASSFSGVNYGYTF
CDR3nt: TGTGCCAGCAGTTTTTCGGGTGTCAACTATGGCTACACCTTC

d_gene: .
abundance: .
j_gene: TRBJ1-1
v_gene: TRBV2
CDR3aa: CASSAGQPTEAFF
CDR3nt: TGTGCCAGCAGCGCCGGACAGCCCACTGAAGCTTTCTTT

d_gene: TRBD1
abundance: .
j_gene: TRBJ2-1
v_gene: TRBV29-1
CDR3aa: CSVRTGAILRYNEQFF
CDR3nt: TGCAGCGTTCGGACAGGGGCGATCTTACGTTACAATGAGCAGTTCTTC